These 20 T cell receptor beta chains share one sample of origin, sequenced in a study of T cells in Graves' hyperthyroidism and ophthalmopathy. RNA transcripts yielded amplified TCR beta CDR3 regions. Initially, a first-round RT-PCR of the TCR CDR3 employed the HTBI primer set. A single record per CDR3 protein comes from TCRdb applying MiXCR to the multiplex PCR reads. The sample has approximately 690,000 distinct CDR3 sequences; about 15% are singletons. The sample taken for sequencing was blood. The receptors were gathered from a woman aged 45-59 years with Graves' ophthalmopathy.

This clonotype showed up just a few times. The chain joins TRBV10-2 to TRBJ2-5; D may correspond to TRBD1 or TRBD2 (5 bases each). With 3 bases removed from V and 7 bases from J, the gap between germline ends came to 18 bases. The germline V gene has CDR1 WSHSY and CDR2 SAAADI. This CDR3 is built from 15 residues. The DNA of the CDR3 is TGCGCCAGCAGTGATTCCGGGACCCCAAAAGGGACCCAGTACTTC. Residues: CASSDSGTPKGTQYF.

This rearrangement joins TRBV5-5 to TRBJ1-5, with D unclear. There are 13 residues in the CDR3. Germline V CDR1 and CDR2: SGHKS, YYEKEE (reference sequence). V was pared by 1 base and J by 3 bases, with 5 bases between. The CDR3 loop is CASSLWDNQPQHF. The CDR3 coding sequence is TGTGCCAGCAGCTTGTGGGACAATCAGCCCCAGCATTTT.

The J gene is TRBJ2-3, the V gene TRBV25-1, with 12 bases that match TRBD2. The CDR3 is made up of 19 amino acids. Germline V gene data show CDR1 as MGHDK and CDR2 as SYGVNS. Unmatched junction bases numbered 16, after V lost 9 bases and J lost 0 bases. The CDR3 sequence: CASPKLGLAGIPSTDTQYF. The CDR3 nucleotides read TGTGCCAGTCCCAAGCTTGGACTAGCGGGAATCCCTAGCACAGATACGCAGTATTTT.

This clonotype has a count of ten or more. J is TRBJ2-1 and V is TRBV12-5; D is tentatively TRBD1 or TRBD2 (5 bases each). The germline V gene encodes CDR1 LGHNT and CDR2 FRNRAP. Trimming stripped 2 bases from V and 0 bases from J, with 8 bases between. The CDR3 loop spans 15 amino acids. The CDR3 sequence: CASGLSGSSYNEQFF. As DNA, the CDR3 is TGTGCTAGTGGTTTGTCAGGGAGCTCCTACAATGAGCAGTTCTTC.

This clonotype was recorded many times. This rearrangement joins TRBV5-1 to TRBJ2-5; the D gene is possibly TRBD1 (5 bases). V lost 3 bases to trimming and J lost 3 bases, with 6 bases between them. Germline values: CDR1 SGHRS, CDR2 YFSETQ. This CDR3 spans 12 amino acids. The CDR3 coding sequence is TGCGCCAGCAGCTGGGGCGAAGAGACCCAGTACTTC. Translation: CASSWGEETQYF.

This clonotype was observed at least ten times. The chain links TRBV6-2 or TRBV6-3 to TRBJ2-7, with 9 bases identical to TRBD1. Germline lookup yields CDR1 MNHEY and CDR2 SVGEGT. Germline trimming cut 6 bases from V and 4 bases from J; bases unmatched to any gene: 7. The CDR3 contains 14 residues. The CDR3 sequence: CASRPPGQGYEQYF. The CDR3 DNA is TGTGCCAGCAGACCGCCGGGACAGGGATACGAGCAGTACTTC.

This clonotype was counted only a few times. The V call is TRBV24-1, the J call TRBJ2-3; D may be TRBD2 (6 bases). Per the germline V gene, CDR1 is KGHDR and CDR2 is SFDVKD. This CDR3 is 15 amino acids long. V was clipped by 3 bases and J by 3 bases, with 12 bases between them. Here the CDR3 DNA reads TGTGCCACCAGTGATCCTTCCAGCGGGACAGATACGCAGTATTTT. This sequence encodes CATSDPSSGTDTQYF.

Remarks on this clonotype: A read error may account for a junction end that differs from germline. The chain carries TRBV27 and TRBJ2-3; possible D gene TRBD2, 7 bases. The CDR3 totals 14 residues. Germline V gene data show CDR1 as MNHEY and CDR2 as SMNVEV (reference sequence). The CDR3 coding sequence is TGTGTCAGCAGTAAAGGGGGGGCGCCAGATACGCAGTATTTT. This translates into CVSSKGGAPDTQYF.

The chain uses TRBV4-3 and TRBJ1-1, with D perhaps matching TRBD1 (6 bases). The length of the CDR3 is 16 residues. Germline CDR1 and CDR2: LGHNA and YSLEER. The V gene lost 3 bases and the J gene lost 4 bases, with 18 bases spanning the gap. The CDR3 DNA reads TGCGCCAGCAGCCATTCAGGGAGGAGGGGGGCCACTGAAGCTTTCTTT. Its protein product is CASSHSGRRGATEAFF.

The chain is built from TRBV12-3 or TRBV12-4 and TRBJ2-5; 9 nucleotides agree with TRBD2. V dropped 2 bases and J dropped 2; count of bases not matched to a gene: 9. The CDR3 has 17 amino acids. The CDR3 region has the DNA TGTGCCAGCAGTTTAATTGTCTCTAGCGGGGCTCAAGAGACCCAGTACTTC. The encoded protein is CASSLIVSSGAQETQYF.

The chain recombines TRBV7-9 with TRBJ1-1, with a tentative D call TRBD1 (5 bases). The CDR3 loop spans 14 amino acids. Germline V gene data show CDR1 as SEHNR and CDR2 as FQNEAQ (reference sequence). Trimming removed 2 bases at V and 1 base at J, with 8 bases between. CDR3 protein: CASSLFQGNTEAFF. The CDR3 DNA sequence: TGTGCCAGCAGCTTATTTCAGGGGAACACTGAAGCTTTCTTT.

This clonotype has only a few counts. In nucleotides, the CDR3 is TGTGCCAGCAGCTTAGGGGTGGGGGGGCAGGACTATGGCTACACCTTC. Translated, it gives CASSLGVGGQDYGYTF. The V gene is TRBV7-8, the J gene TRBJ1-2; perhaps TRBD1 as D (6 bases). The V gene lost 1 base and the J gene lost 3 bases, with 15 bases spanning the gap. CDR1 and CDR2 (germline): SGHVS, FQNEAQ. The CDR3 contains 16 residues.

The J gene is TRBJ2-3, the V gene TRBV29-1, with TRBD1 identical over 11 bases. This CDR3 is 18 amino acids long. CDR1 is SQVTM and CDR2 is ANQGSEA in the germline V gene. Trimming cost V 4 bases and J 1 base; bases outside gene matches: 13. The CDR3 loop reads CSVGSGTGGFRGTDTQYF. The CDR3, as DNA: TGCAGCGTTGGATCCGGGACAGGGGGTTTTCGGGGCACAGATACGCAGTATTTT.

This clonotype was detected ten times or more. The chain couples TRBV27 to TRBJ2-7, with TRBD2 identical over 9 bases. In germline, CDR1 is MNHEY, CDR2 SMNVEV (reference sequence). Trimming took 5 bases from V and 0 from J; bases not matched to a gene: 20. The CDR3 length is 20 residues. The CDR3 nucleotides read TGTGCCAGCAGTATACGAACAACTAGCGGGTTTCCCGCTATCTCCTACGAGCAGTACTTC. This gives the protein CASSIRTTSGFPAISYEQYF.

The V and J genes are TRBV7-9 and TRBJ2-5; 12 nucleotides agree with TRBD2. The ends lost 2 bases at V and 0 bases at J; junction bases unmatched: 7. There are 18 residues in the CDR3. Germline CDR1 reads SEHNR; CDR2 reads FQNEAQ (reference sequence). CDR3 coding DNA: TGTGCCAGCAGCTTAACCGGACTAGCGGGACGGTACCAAGAGACCCAGTACTTC. As protein: CASSLTGLAGRYQETQYF.

V is TRBV6-2 or TRBV6-3 and J is TRBJ2-5; 8 bases are a match to TRBD1. CDR3 length: 13 amino acids. Unmatched junction bases numbered 7, after V lost 10 bases and J lost 3 bases. Germline lookup yields CDR1 MNHEY and CDR2 SVGEGT. CDR3 sequence: CATSGGPKETQYF. The CDR3 coding sequence is TGTGCCACCTCAGGGGGCCCCAAAGAGACCCAGTACTTC.

This clonotype was seen ten or more times. The J gene is TRBJ2-7, the V gene TRBV7-2; the D is unclear. This CDR3 is 14 amino acids long. Per germline, CDR1 SGHTA and CDR2 FQGNSA. V lost 2 bases and J lost 2, with 10 bases in between. The CDR3 is CASSLSPATYEQYF. The CDR3 DNA is TGTGCCAGCAGCTTATCTCCGGCTACCTACGAGCAGTACTTC.

This clonotype was seen repeatedly, ten times or more. V is TRBV18 and J is TRBJ2-7, with D perhaps matching TRBD2 (5 bases). The germline V gene has CDR1 KGHSH and CDR2 LQKENI. Between the trimmed V and J ends, which lost 2 bases and 4 bases, there was a span of 18 bases. CDR3 size: 16 residues. Written as DNA, the CDR3 is TGTGCCAGCTCACCAGTCCCCTTCGGGAACCTATACGAGCAGTACTTC. Its translation is CASSPVPFGNLYEQYF.

The V gene is TRBV28, the J gene TRBJ2-1, with TRBD2 matching over 11 bases. V shed 5 bases and J 9 bases; nucleotides not matched to a gene: 9. This CDR3 has 15 residues. Germline V gene data show CDR1 as MDHEN and CDR2 as SYDVKM. The DNA of the CDR3 is TGTGCCAGCAGTCCAAATAGCGGGAGGGCGCCTGAGCAGTTCTTC. Its translation is CASSPNSGRAPEQFF.

The chain joins TRBV29-1 to TRBJ2-5; weak D call: TRBD1 (5 bases). Trimming left V 4 bases short and J 0 bases short, with 12 bases between. Per the germline V gene, CDR1 is SQVTM and CDR2 is ANQGSEA. This CDR3 has 14 amino acids. CDR3 in DNA: TGCAGCGTTGGAAAGGGCAGGGACCAAGAGACCCAGTACTTC. Translating gives CSVGKGRDQETQYF.